This T cell receptor (beta chain) came from a study of T cells in Graves' hyperthyroidism and ophthalmopathy. At the level of the study: Blood was drawn when the patient was first diagnosed and still untreated.

This clonotype occurred a few times. Its target is unknown. Study findings and constraints: A model of 13 V-J features distinguished ophthalmopathy from stable hyperthyroidism.

From germline, CDR1 is SGDLS and CDR2 YYNGEE. Deletions cut 0 bases from V and 2 bases from J, with 9 bases between. The CDR3 sequence is 15 residues long. With duration under 3 months, ophthalmopathy was active: Clinical Activity Score at least 3, NOSPECS at least 4. Exclusion followed for patients with uncontrolled infection, other autoimmune disease, pregnancy or lactation. RNA transcripts provided the source from which TCR beta CDR3 regions were amplified. Researchers ran a first-round RT-PCR on the TCR CDR3 using the HTBI primer set. TCRdb re-derived calls from the multiplex PCR reads in MiXCR, one entry per CDR3 protein. The sample carries roughly 400,000 distinct CDR3 sequences, over 13% recorded once.

This receptor was taken from a man aged 45 to 65 with Graves' ophthalmopathy. The chain is built from TRBV9 and TRBJ1-3; D is unclear. The sequencing sample was made of blood. In DNA form, the CDR3 reads TGTGCCAGCAGCGTAGAGGGTACAACTGGAAACACCATATATTTT. This sequence encodes CASSVEGTTGNTIYF.